This T cell receptor beta chain appears in the sequencing data of a study of cytomegalovirus exposure and HLA in healthy donors (dated by TCRdb to about 2017). In terms of the full investigation: An earlier analysis of 587 of the donors reported approximately 270 Gb of sequence data and 117 million unique TCR beta sequences from around 200 million T cells. An early release covering just under 650 HLA-typed donors comprised around 300 gigabases of sequencing data and around 86 million unique TCR sequences. An earlier analysis of fewer than 700 of the donors applied high-throughput TCR beta sequencing to assess whether each TCR beta V gene segment acted as functional or pseudogenic. Along with the approximately 620-subject first cohort, a separate validation cohort of around 110 different subjects was used. The aim of the study was to test whether cataloging public T cell receptors could identify signatures of past pathogen exposure. The T cell repertoires of several hundred subjects were profiled by immunosequencing and related to cytomegalovirus serostatus. Alongside the repertoire data, information on donor age, sex, ethnicity and CMV serostatus was compiled. Rather than drawing on any new phenotypic data, the later analysis identified candidate immune exposures from TCR beta sequences and the way those sequences occurred across donors. To predict cytomegalovirus infection status, the study combined high-throughput TCR immunosequencing, statistical association of individual TCRs with disease status, and machine learning. Class I and class II HLA loci were covered by the typing at four-digit resolution. To study patterns of TCR occurrence, a later analysis re-analyzed previously published TCR beta repertoires from hundreds of donors and added high-resolution HLA genotyping. On average, approximately 250,000 unique TCR beta nucleotide sequences were sequenced per donor among a few hundred genotyped donors of the cohort, with 15% to 20% of those sequences being non-productive. Typing coverage varied by locus: roughly 629-630 donors for A, B, C, DRB1 and DQB1; more than 500 for DQA1; 606 for DPA1; fewer than 480 for DPB1. Every discovery cohort repertoire had been produced on one sequencing platform. A few DR-DQ haplotypes were treated as single units for association and clustering because of strong linkage in the cohort. The genetic ancestry cluster associated with self-reported Caucasian donors included about 81% of the roughly 390 genotyped donors. A later genetic analysis took genome-wide SNP genotypes for 398 of the 666 donors and used that subset as a discovery cohort.

Library generation was performed with the immunoSEQ multiplex PCR assay. A mixture of 60 forward primers for TCR Vbeta segments and 13 reverse primers for TCR Jbeta segments was used in the multiplex PCR. Amplification of the CDR3 region of rearranged TCR beta genes was performed with a multiplex PCR assay on genomic DNA. The Illumina HiSeq System was used to sequence the amplified TCR beta libraries as 87-base-pair reads. Turning to the authors' computational methods: A later analysis tallied some 79 million unique TCR beta chains across the approximately 670 repertoires, and about 10 million of those chains were shared by two or more donors. Raw reads were error-corrected and collapsed into unique sequences with a nearest-neighbor algorithm that merged closely related sequences to remove PCR and sequencing errors. Alignment of CDR3 sequences to IMGT reference sequences was used to assign V, D and J gene segments. For a sequence to be retained, a match of at least six nucleotides to both a V gene segment and a J gene segment was required. A rearrangement counted as productive if the CDR3 had no stop codons and remained in frame with V and J, and every other rearrangement counted as non-productive. CDR3 was defined according to IMGT convention as the region running from the second conserved V-encoded cysteine to the conserved J-encoded phenylalanine. The earlier analysis of fewer than 700 of the donors excluded sequences that lacked an unambiguous match to a single V gene segment. An earlier analysis of 587 of the donors classified V segments as functional when productive rearrangements were above 56.7% and as segregating when the standard deviation between donors was above 5%. A statistical classification framework was built to diagnose cytomegalovirus status from the catalog of TCR beta chain sequences. In a later analysis, TCR nucleotide sequences were compared against IMGT/GENE-DB human TR gene sequences so that V and J genes could be assigned. A later analysis assigned CDR3 sequences and most-parsimonious VDJ recombination scenarios with the TCRdist pipeline. In a later analysis, each TCR beta chain was defined by its CDR3 amino acid sequence together with its V-gene family, and reads lacking a unique V-gene family were excluded. As a way to deal with suspected cross-contamination and a sequencing artifact, a later analysis dropped 450 to 600 nucleotide sequences that were highly shared and had low generation probability. For each public chain, a later analysis derived a clonal expansion index from normalized ranks of inferred template counts within each repertoire. A later analysis computed generation probabilities with a VDJ recombination model fitted to out-of-frame rearrangements, and checked the results against IGoR. A later analysis scored TCR-TCR, TCR-HLA and TCR-CMV co-occurrence with hypergeometric tests, applying a repertoire-size bias correction to TCR pairs. In a later analysis, false discovery rates were estimated by permuting HLA or CMV assignments 20 times. In a later analysis, co-occurring TCRs were grouped with DBSCAN, and TCRdist sequence similarity was added when clustering was performed within HLA-allele-positive subsets. Repertoires with fewer than 30,000 or more than 120,000 public chains, plus five repertoires with anomalous nucleotide sharing, were excluded from co-occurrence clustering. TCRdb mirrors the immuneACCESS table, restricted to in-frame sequences. Some clones are absent from its copies; in checked studies, under half trace to an unresolved V gene, and the reason for the others is unknown. The V and J calls and clone size were taken over from that table, and D and trimming were inferred from the DNA. The sample table holds about 120,000 clones, of which 81% were seen once. The top ten clones comprise around 2% of the sample.

The cohort was made up of approximately 670 healthy bone marrow donors. At the time of sampling, all cohort members were nominally healthy, though unrecorded immune exposures were likely present. The donor tested CMV seronegative, placing the donor among the 350 or so seronegative members of the cohort. Each donor provided a peripheral blood sample, and peripheral blood mononuclear cells were used for TCR beta sequencing. Genomic DNA extraction from the blood cell samples was performed with the Qiagen DNeasy Blood Extraction Kit. Remarks on this clone: Its antigen is unknown. The junction departs from the called germline gene at one end, perhaps through a read error.

According to the germline V gene, CDR1 reads KGHSH and CDR2 reads LQKENI. The CDR3 measures 14 amino acids from cysteine to phenylalanine. Only the CDR3 portion is preserved as DNA: 42 bases, with reading frame beginning at the first base. Study-wide conclusions, independent of this receptor: HLA typing was unavailable for some donors at each locus, so association tests used only the typed subset. In a later genetic analysis, a missense DCLRE1C variant was associated with V-gene and J-gene trimming of TCR beta chains, and the association was replicated in an independent cohort. A later analysis associated about 18,000 TCR beta sequences with specific HLA alleles at a false discovery rate of 0.05. The authors suggested that the approach could potentially be generalized to other disease states and immunological phenotypes. Because the 87-base-pair reads could not distinguish some IMGT-functional V segments, including TRBV6-2 and TRBV6-3, those segments were excluded. Across donors, most TCR sequences were observed very rarely, whereas some public TCRs were present in many individuals. The cohort was sequenced for TCR beta chains only, and without alpha or paired-chain data the features that could be detected were limited. In vitro tests confirmed that a few of the cytomegalovirus-associated TCR beta chains recognize cytomegalovirus antigens. When HLA alleles, especially DR and DQ, strongly co-occurred, attributing TCR associations to individual alleles was difficult. A further reported finding was that TCR beta sequences accurately predicted the HLA-A and HLA-B alleles for most subjects in the first cohort. A group of highly shared sequence variants was considered likely to be a technical artifact of the sequencing pipeline. In a later analysis, several top co-occurrence clusters were reported to appear linked to parvovirus B19, influenza, CMV and Epstein-Barr virus. Correlated functional status among segregating V segments might be attributable to linkage disequilibrium, but an unknown experimental factor could not be ruled out. Presence/absence analyses assumed roughly uniform sequencing depth across donors, an assumption that may not hold. In both the original and validation cohorts, the classifier was reported to diagnose cytomegalovirus status with high specificity and sensitivity. Because counts were too low, approximately 15 rarely observed V segments, including chromosome 9 orphons, were excluded from the earlier analysis of about 500 of the donors. For the cohort, immune exposure information was limited to CMV serostatus. In the study, 164 TCR beta chains were listed as associated with cytomegalovirus. In a later analysis, HLA-associated TCR beta chains were found to be more clonally expanded and to have lower generation probabilities than equally common non-associated chains. Most CMV-associated TCR beta chains appeared to be HLA-restricted in a later analysis, and the HLA associations seemed to be driven largely by CMV exposure. In a later analysis, the rate of TCR association differed among HLA loci, with DRB1 alleles having the most associated TCRs and HLA-C alleles having the fewest. An earlier analysis of around 600 of the donors showed that most TCR beta V segments appeared in productive rearrangements either about 90% or about 30% of the time, which broadly matched IMGT annotations. A later genetic analysis reported fewer N-insertions in productive TCRs among donors in an Asian-associated ancestry cluster than the approximately 670-donor mean.

The sample was PBMCs. The sequence derives from a man between 35 and 55 years old in good health and CMV-seronegative. The chain employs TRBV18 and TRBJ1-1, with the D gene too uncertain to name. Here is the DNA: TGTGCCAGCTCGCCACCCGGCGGCGACACTGAAGCTTTCTTT. Its amino acids are CASSPPGGDTEAFF.